This entry describes one TCR beta chain. Its cognate antigen is unknown. The source of the sample is a study of post-analysis software for immune sequencing data. Study overall: Progressive-relapsing, secondary progressive and relapsing-remitting multiple sclerosis were among the disease courses included. Study-wide results and limits: TRBV5-6, TRBV5-1 and TRBV20-1 were among roughly 5 TRBV segments more frequent in patients than controls. The normalized Chao1 diversity of multiple sclerosis patients was significantly lower than that of controls. Strong co-clustering by F measure was seen for same-batch samples.

The V gene lost 1 base and the J gene lost 2 bases, with 11 bases spanning the gap. Per germline, CDR1 LGHNA and CDR2 YSLEER. The CDR3 is 15 residues long. TCR beta cDNA libraries included unique molecular identifiers. MiXCR, run by TCRdb on the PCR reads, gives a single entry per CDR3 protein. This sample has roughly 670,000 distinct CDR3 sequences, with around 64% found just once. This clonotype was sampled from a girl aged 2 to 9 with multiple sclerosis. The genes are TRBV4-3 and TRBJ1-2, with D possibly TRBD1 on 6 matching bases. Sequenced input: blood. The CDR3 sequence: CASSQVGAVNYGYTF. The CDR3 DNA follows: TGCGCCAGCAGCCAAGTGGGGGCAGTCAACTATGGCTACACCTTC.